This TCR beta chain was sequenced in a study of cytomegalovirus exposure and HLA in healthy donors. The primer mix had 60 Vbeta and 13 Jbeta primers. Clones were read by immunoSEQ multiplex PCR, and TCRdb kept only the in-frame ones, dropping some. Counted here are fewer than 200,000 clones, roughly 80% occurring once; the ten biggest clones make up around 4.6%. Germline lookup yields CDR1 SGHTA and CDR2 FQGNSA. With 1 base clipped from V and 8 bases from J, the junction kept 10 bases outside the gene matches. The CDR3 is 15 amino acids. This clone was detected only once. The sample taken for sequencing was PBMCs. The chain couples TRBV7-2 to TRBJ1-2; 7 nucleotides line up with TRBD1. The receptor's source is a male donor in good health and CMV-seronegative. CDR3 loop: CASSLGLTGMRGYTF. DNA for the CDR3: TGTGCCAGCAGCTTAGGGTTGACAGGGATGCGCGGCTACACCTTC.